These 10 T cell receptor beta chains were all obtained from the same sample, sequenced in a study of cytomegalovirus exposure and HLA in healthy donors. The PCR made use of 60 Vbeta and 13 Jbeta primers. Clones were read by immunoSEQ multiplex PCR, and TCRdb kept only the in-frame ones, dropping some. The data contain hundreds of thousands of clones, around four fifths of them singletons. Sequencing used PBMCs. The receptors derive from a woman between 40 and 50 years old in good health and CMV-seronegative.

This clone appeared a few times. The rearrangement joins TRBV5-1 to TRBJ2-3; tentative D call: TRBD2 (6 bases). The CDR3 contains 13 residues. Between the trimmed V and J ends, which lost 4 bases and 5 bases, there was a span of 11 bases. Germline CDR1 SGHRS, CDR2 YFSETQ. CDR3 coding DNA: TGCGCCAGCAGCCTATGGGGGGAAGATACGCAGTATTTT. Its translation: CASSLWGEDTQYF.

The V call is TRBV5-8, the J call TRBJ1-5, with TRBD1 as a possible D gene (5 bases). Germline CDR1 and CDR2: SGHTS and YDEGEE. Trimming removed 0 bases from V and 6 bases from J, with 13 bases in between. The CDR3 sequence is 15 residues long. Written as DNA, the CDR3 is TGTGCCAGCAGCTTGGCGGGGGAAGGGACTCAGCCCCAGCATTTT. Residues: CASSLAGEGTQPQHF.

This clone showed up just once. This chain uses TRBV25-1 with TRBJ1-6, with TRBD1 identical over 7 bases. This CDR3 comprises 16 residues. J lost 4 bases, V lost 4 bases, and 7 bases had no gene match. CDR1 and CDR2 from the germline V gene are MGHDK and SYGVNS. In nucleotides, the CDR3 is TGTGCCAGCAGTGGCCCTCCGGGACAGTATAATTCACCCCTCCACTTT. Protein product: CASSGPPGQYNSPLHF. Filled out from reference TRBV25-1 and TRBJ1-6, the complete variable domain reads EADIYQTPRYLVIGTGKKITLECSQTMGHDKMYWYQQDPGMELHLIHYSYGVNSTEKGDLSSESTVSRIRTEHFPLTLESARPSHTSQYLCASSGPPGQYNSPLHFGNGTRLTVT.

This clone was picked up one time. One end of the junction does not line up with germline, which may come from a read error. The V and J genes are TRBV7-9 and TRBJ2-3; no reliable D call. There are 12 residues in the CDR3. CDR1 is SEHNR and CDR2 is FQNEAQ in the germline V gene (reference sequence). The CDR3 sequence is CSSSFMLDTQYF. The CDR3 DNA reads TGTTCCAGCAGCTTCATGTTAGATACGCAGTATTTT.

The chain joins TRBV5-1 to TRBJ1-1, with 9 bases matching TRBD1. Germline CDR1 reads SGHRS; CDR2 reads YFSETQ. V shed 0 bases and J 5 bases; nucleotides not matched to a gene: 8. The CDR3 sequence is 16 residues long. The CDR3 spells CASSLAGTGTGTEAFF. The CDR3 DNA sequence: TGCGCCAGCAGCTTGGCAGGGACAGGGACGGGGACTGAAGCTTTCTTT. The full variable domain, rest sourced from reference TRBV5-1 and TRBJ1-1, is KAGVTQTPRYLIKTRGQQVTLSCSPISGHRSVSWYQQTPGQGLQFLFEYFSETQRNKGNFPGRFSGRQFSNSRSEMNVSTLELGDSALYLCASSLAGTGTGTEAFFGQGTRLTVV.

CDR3 loop: CASKYEASYEQYF. CDR3 bases: TGTGCCAGCAAGTATGAGGCCTCCTACGAGCAGTACTTC. J is TRBJ2-7 and V is TRBV6-6; D is undetermined. Germline-derived CDR1 and CDR2 are MNHNY and SVGAGI (reference sequence). The V end was cut by 7 bases, the J end by 0 bases, with 10 bases between. This CDR3 region has 13 residues.

V gene TRBV5-6 combines with J gene TRBJ1-2; possibly TRBD1 for D (5 bases). The CDR3 contains 13 residues. CDR1 is SGHDT and CDR2 is YYEEEE in the germline V gene. With 0 bases removed from V and 8 bases from J, the gap between germline ends came to 11 bases. The CDR3 loop is CASSLAAGNGYTF. The CDR3 DNA reads TGTGCCAGCAGCTTGGCGGCAGGGAACGGCTACACCTTC. The full variable domain, with the rest looked up from reference TRBV5-6 and TRBJ1-2, is DAGVTQSPTHLIKTRGQQVTLRCSPKSGHDTVSWYQQALGQGPQFIFQYYEEEERQRGNFPDRFSGHQFPNYSSELNVNALLLGDSALYLCASSLAAGNGYTFGSGTRLTVV.

The chain carries TRBV30 and TRBJ1-5, with D possibly matching TRBD1 (6 bases). Germline loops: CDR1 GTSNPN, CDR2 SVGIG (reference sequence). Trimming shortened V by 6 bases and J by 2 bases, and 11 bases separated the two germline ends. The length of the CDR3 is 13 residues. CDR3 sequence (DNA): TGTGCCTGCTGTTCAGGGGGCAATCAGCCCCAGCATTTT. Its protein is CACCSGGNQPQHF.

The CDR3 coding sequence is TGTGCCAGCAGTCGACTAGCGGGACTCCTCAATGAGCAGTTCTTC. Its translation is CASSRLAGLLNEQFF. The chain is built from TRBV2 and TRBJ2-1, with 11 bases that match TRBD2. Germline V lookup: CDR1 SNHLY, CDR2 FYNNEI. V was pared by 5 bases and J by 6 bases, with 6 bases of the junction left unmatched. CDR3 length: 15 amino acids.

This chain links TRBV9 with TRBJ1-1; D uncertain. V lost 0 bases and J 3 bases, leaving 15 bases between the germline ends. The CDR3 is made up of 16 amino acids. CDR1 SGDLS and CDR2 YYNGEE come from the germline V gene. The CDR3 protein is CASSVVFPGIYTEAFF. The CDR3 DNA sequence: TGTGCCAGCAGCGTAGTCTTTCCCGGGATTTACACTGAAGCTTTCTTT.